The present T cell receptor beta chain was sequenced within a study of Graves' ophthalmopathy and Graves' hyperthyroidism. Study background: Pretreatment peripheral blood was obtained at initial diagnosis.

The sequenced template was RNA, covering the TCR beta CDR3 region. HTBI primers were used in a first-round RT-PCR, which preceded a second-round multiplex PCR. TCRdb ran MiXCR on the multiplex PCR reads and lists one entry per CDR3 protein. The profile shows about 380,000 distinct CDR3 sequences, about 16% of them singletons. Overall study findings and caveats: Among expanded thyroid clonotypes above 0.001 frequency, most also occurred in blood. Ophthalmopathy progression predictions by the model showed approximately 79% specificity and 70.59% sensitivity. A model of 13 signatures distinguished ophthalmopathy from stable hyperthyroidism at approximately 90% sensitivity and approximately 81% specificity.

The CDR3 is 14 residues long. CDR1 and CDR2 (germline): MNHNS, SASEGT. This clonotype was picked up many times. Its antigen remains unknown. Relative to the germline gene, one junction end is altered; a read error may explain this. V gene TRBV6-1 combines with J gene TRBJ1-2; a possible D gene is TRBD1 (5 bases). This TCR came from a young woman with stable Graves' hyperthyroidism. Source material: peripheral blood. CDR3 sequence (DNA): TGTGCCAGCAGTGAAGCCGGGGCAAACTCTGGCTACACCTTC. Translation gives CASSEAGANSGYTF.